The 30 T cell receptor beta chains given below trace back to one sample, sequenced in a study of cytomegalovirus exposure and HLA in healthy donors. The primer mix had 60 Vbeta and 13 Jbeta primers. The assay was immunoSEQ multiplex PCR, and TCRdb's table has in-frame clones only and misses some. Among over 150,000 clones, over 65% were seen once, and the ten largest hold roughly 0.097%. Source material: PBMCs. These receptors all stem from a boy younger than 10 in good health and CMV-seronegative.

In DNA form, the CDR3 reads TGTGCCAGCAGTTACTCCCAGGGTAATCAGCCCCAGCATTTT. Translating it yields CASSYSQGNQPQHF. This rearrangement joins TRBV6-5 to TRBJ1-5; tentative D call: TRBD1 (5 bases). V was clipped by 0 bases and J by 4 bases, with 7 bases between them. The CDR3 loop spans 14 amino acids. Germline CDR1 is MNHEY and CDR2 is SVGAGI.

The chain couples TRBV27 to TRBJ2-5; no reliable D call. The CDR3 spans 13 residues. Germline V CDR1 and CDR2: MNHEY, SMNVEV (reference sequence). Trimming took 3 bases from V and 1 from J, leaving 6 bases between them. The CDR3 DNA sequence: TGTGCCAGCAGTTTTCACACCCAAGAGACCCAGTACTTC. Its protein product is CASSFHTQETQYF.

The sample holds one count of this clone. CDR3 loop: CASSLAGGGGFEQYF. In DNA form, the CDR3 reads TGTGCCAGCAGCTTAGCGGGGGGGGGCGGGTTCGAGCAGTACTTC. The chain carries TRBV7-2 and TRBJ2-7; TRBD2 is a possible D gene (7 bases). Trimming pared 0 bases from V and 6 bases from J, leaving 15 bases between. The CDR3 is 15 residues long. Germline-derived CDR1 and CDR2 are SGHTA and FQGNSA. The full variable domain, completed using reference TRBV7-2 and TRBJ2-7, is GAGVSQSPSNKVTEKGKDVELRCDPISGHTALYWYRQSLGQGLEFLIYFQGNSAPDKSGLPSDRFSAERTGGSVSTLTIQRTQQEDSAVYLCASSLAGGGGFEQYFGPGTRLTVT.

The V gene is TRBV15, the J gene TRBJ1-1; no definite D call. From germline, CDR1 is LNHNV and CDR2 YYDKDF (reference sequence). The CDR3 covers 13 residues. Trimming removed 3 bases at V and 3 bases at J, with 8 bases between. Here the CDR3 reads CATSSYRDTEAFF. The CDR3 DNA follows: TGTGCCACCAGCAGTTACCGGGACACTGAAGCTTTCTTT.

The rearrangement joins TRBV10-1 to TRBJ2-7; 9 nucleotides align to TRBD2. V was clipped by 3 bases and J by 1 base; unmatched bases: 4. The germline gives CDR1 WNHNN, CDR2 SYGVQD (reference sequence). The CDR3 totals 15 residues. In DNA, the CDR3 is TGCGCCAGCAGTGATCAAGCGGGGGGATCCTACGAGCAGTACTTC. Translating it yields CASSDQAGGSYEQYF.

V gene TRBV7-9 combines with J gene TRBJ1-2; TRBD1 matches at 8 bases. V was clipped by 5 bases and J by 0 bases; unmatched bases: 8. This CDR3 comprises 16 residues. Germline CDR1 SEHNR, CDR2 FQNEAQ (reference sequence). The CDR3 loop reads CASSVGQGIPNYGYTF. DNA of the CDR3: TGTGCCAGCAGCGTAGGACAGGGAATACCTAACTATGGCTACACCTTC.

The gene calls are TRBV5-6 and TRBJ1-1; 8 nucleotides agree with TRBD1. The CDR3 loop spans 12 amino acids. The trim removed 4 bases at V and 11 bases at J, leaving 7 bases unmatched. The germline CDR1 and CDR2 sequences are SGHDT and YYEEEE. The CDR3 loop reads CASSIRGRGAFF. CDR3 nucleotide sequence: TGTGCCAGCAGCATCAGGGGGCGCGGGGCTTTCTTT.

This clone was seen only once. V is TRBV29-1 and J is TRBJ2-1; the D gene is possibly TRBD2 (6 bases). Germline CDR1 is SQVTM and CDR2 is ANQGSEA. The CDR3 loop spans 14 amino acids. Trimming stripped 5 bases from V and 8 bases from J, with 19 bases between. CDR3 sequence: CSVLRERRVDEQFF. CDR3 DNA: TGCAGCGTTCTGAGGGAACGGAGGGTTGATGAGCAGTTCTTC.

V gene TRBV6-7 combines with J gene TRBJ2-7; D might be TRBD2 (6 bases). TRBV6-7 qualifies as an ORF whose function is uncertain. The CDR3 runs 13 residues. With 0 bases removed from V and 9 bases from J, the gap between germline ends came to 12 bases. The CDR3 nucleotides read TGTGCCAGCAGTTACTCGAAGGGAGCGGGGCAGTACTTC. It yields the protein CASSYSKGAGQYF.

The V gene is TRBV9, the J gene TRBJ1-6, with a weak D call TRBD1 (5 bases). The germline CDR1 and CDR2 sequences are SGDLS and YYNGEE. The CDR3 runs to 15 residues. Trimming took 4 bases from V and 8 from J, leaving 16 bases between them. The CDR3 sequence is CASSPQQGPDSPLHF. In DNA, the CDR3 is TGTGCCAGCAGCCCTCAGCAGGGTCCCGATTCACCCCTCCACTTT.

The chain recombines TRBV14 with TRBJ2-1, with 8 bases lining up with TRBD1. The germline CDR1 and CDR2 sequences are SGHDN and FVKESK. The CDR3 runs to 15 residues. Trimming took 5 bases from V and 6 from J; bases not matched to a gene: 9. CDR3 DNA: TGTGCCAGCAGCTCCCGGGACAGGAACCTCAATGAGCAGTTCTTC. This sequence encodes CASSSRDRNLNEQFF.

The chain uses TRBV27 and TRBJ2-3; D unresolved. Germline lookup yields CDR1 MNHEY and CDR2 SMNVEV (reference sequence). V lost 6 bases and J 3 bases, leaving 7 bases between the germline ends. The CDR3 runs 12 residues. The CDR3 region has the DNA TGTGCCAGCAGGCGATTTACAGATACGCAGTATTTT. This sequence encodes CASRRFTDTQYF.

The CDR3 spells CASGTSGGYEQYF. In DNA form, the CDR3 reads TGTGCTTCCGGGACTAGCGGGGGGTACGAGCAGTACTTC. This sequence joins TRBV7-6 and TRBJ2-7; 15 positions agree with TRBD2. Germline CDR1 SGHVS, CDR2 FNYEAQ. The CDR3 spans 13 residues.

This clone was seen a few times. V and J are TRBV4-1 and TRBJ1-2; weak D call: TRBD1 (6 bases). Germline lookup yields CDR1 MGHRA and CDR2 YSYEKL. V was clipped by 1 base and J by 4 bases, with 19 bases between them. The CDR3 extends over 17 amino acids. CDR3 bases: TGCGCCAGCAGCCAAGTATTTCGGACAGACACAATCTATGGCTACACCTTC. It specifies CASSQVFRTDTIYGYTF.

The genes are TRBV6-1 and TRBJ1-6; D is unclear. Germline assignment: CDR1 MNHNS and CDR2 SASEGT. V lost 6 bases to trimming and J lost 3 bases, with 9 bases between them. The CDR3 has 14 residues. CDR3 coding DNA: TGTGCCAGCAGGTCACAGAGCTATAATTCACCCCTCCACTTT. Protein product: CASRSQSYNSPLHF.

This chain links TRBV2 with TRBJ2-2; TRBD1 matches 7 bases. CDR1 and CDR2 from the germline V gene are SNHLY and FYNNEI. V dropped 5 bases and J dropped 7; count of bases not matched to a gene: 7. The CDR3 covers 14 residues. DNA for the CDR3: TGTGCCAGCAGTTACAGGGGTACTAGCGGGGAGCTGTTTTTT. This sequence encodes CASSYRGTSGELFF.

The chain has TRBV25-1 and TRBJ2-5, with TRBD2 matching 13 bases. The V gene end was trimmed by 8 bases and the J gene end by 4 bases; junction bases not matched to a gene: 7. CDR3 length equals 15 residues. Germline CDR1 and CDR2: MGHDK and SYGVNS. The CDR3 is CASLRTSGGGETQYF. The CDR3 coding sequence is TGTGCCAGCCTCCGGACTAGCGGGGGCGGAGAGACCCAGTACTTC.

Only one count was recorded for this clone. The chain links TRBV2 to TRBJ1-5; 8 bases are shared with TRBD1. The germline V gene has CDR1 SNHLY and CDR2 FYNNEI. This CDR3 has 13 amino acids. J was trimmed by 7 bases and V by 8 bases; bases with no gene match: 7. The CDR3 DNA sequence: TGTGCCAGCCGGACAGGGTTCGGCCAGCCCCAGCATTTT. Protein: CASRTGFGQPQHF.

There are a few counts of this clone. The chain carries TRBV7-9 and TRBJ1-1, with D hard to call. With 4 bases removed from V and 4 bases from J, the gap between germline ends came to 16 bases. This CDR3 is built from 15 residues. Germline CDR1 SEHNR, CDR2 FQNEAQ (reference sequence). Here the CDR3 reads CASSYGVGGPTEAFF. In nucleotides, the CDR3 is TGTGCCAGCAGCTATGGGGTGGGAGGGCCCACTGAAGCTTTCTTT.

This clone turned up a few times. The V gene is TRBV15, the J gene TRBJ2-5; D is perhaps TRBD1 (6 bases). Germline CDR1 and CDR2: LNHNV and YYDKDF (reference sequence). Trimming pared 0 bases from V and 4 bases from J, leaving 12 bases between. The length of the CDR3 is 15 residues. The CDR3 loop reads CATSRDRQAPETQYF. Written as DNA, the CDR3 is TGTGCCACCAGCAGAGATCGACAGGCTCCAGAGACCCAGTACTTC.

CDR3 residues: CASSPNLDRGSYNSPLHF. The CDR3 nucleotides are TGCGCCAGCAGCCCCAATCTGGACAGGGGATCCTATAATTCACCCCTCCACTTT. The rearrangement uses TRBV4-3 and TRBJ1-6; 9 positions agree with TRBD1. Germline V gene sequence: CDR1 LGHNA, CDR2 YSLEER. The CDR3 consists of 18 residues. V shed 4 bases, J shed 1 base, and the junction held 8 bases outside the gene matches.

Note on this clone: Distinct nucleotide sequences in the sample also encode this CDR3. The rearrangement uses TRBV7-8 and TRBJ1-2; 7 bases fit TRBD1. Germline CDR1 reads SGHVS; CDR2 reads FQNEAQ. This CDR3 has 13 residues. The trim removed 5 bases at V and 4 bases at J, leaving 4 bases unmatched. The CDR3 bases are TGTGCCAGCAGCCGCCAGGGGGGCTATGGCTACACCTTC. Amino acids: CASSRQGGYGYTF.

The V gene is TRBV7-9, the J gene TRBJ1-3, with 9 bases identical to TRBD1. CDR3 length: 16 amino acids. Losses at the gene ends were 4 bases for V and 1 base for J; bases not matched to a gene: 5. The V gene's germline CDR1 is SEHNR and CDR2 FQNEAQ (reference sequence). The CDR3 loop is CASSSRGTGSGNTIYF. The CDR3 DNA sequence: TGTGCCAGCAGCTCCCGCGGGACAGGGTCTGGAAACACCATATATTTT.

This clone was seen a single time. This chain links TRBV6-5 with TRBJ2-1, with 9 positions matching TRBD2. The CDR3 totals 13 residues. The V and J ends lost 0 bases and 9 bases, in that order; junction bases with no gene match: 0. Germline CDR1 reads MNHEY; CDR2 reads SVGAGI. Here the CDR3 reads CASSYSTSGEQFF. CDR3 sequence (DNA): TGTGCCAGCAGTTACTCGACTAGCGGTGAGCAGTTCTTC.

The gene calls are TRBV4-3 and TRBJ1-5; D remains ambiguous. Between the trimmed V and J ends, which lost 5 bases and 4 bases, there was a span of 9 bases. The CDR3 spans 13 residues. Per germline, CDR1 LGHNA and CDR2 YSLEER. The CDR3 nucleotides read TGCGCCAGCAGCACCTGGCCAAATCAGCCCCAGCATTTT. Translation gives CASSTWPNQPQHF.

V is TRBV19 and J is TRBJ2-1; D may be TRBD1 (6 bases). Germline assignment: CDR1 LNHDA and CDR2 SQIVND (reference sequence). The CDR3 extends over 17 amino acids. V lost 4 bases to trimming and J lost 0 bases, with 16 bases between them. The CDR3 loop is CASSKERGGRSYNEQFF. Here the CDR3 DNA reads TGTGCCAGTAGTAAAGAGAGAGGGGGTCGCTCCTACAATGAGCAGTTCTTC.

This clone was observed a handful of times. The V call is TRBV7-9, the J call TRBJ1-1; 7 bases match TRBD1. The CDR3 consists of 16 residues. Trimming removed 1 base from V and 1 base from J; junction bases left unmatched: 6. The germline CDR1 and CDR2 sequences are SEHNR and FQNEAQ (reference sequence). The chain's CDR3 is CASSLEGTVPNTEAFF. The CDR3, as DNA: TGTGCCAGCAGCTTAGAAGGGACAGTCCCGAACACTGAAGCTTTCTTT.

In the case of this clone: The junction shows a germline mismatch at one end, possibly a read error. This specimen includes other DNA sequences encoding the same CDR3. The J gene is TRBJ2-7, the V gene TRBV4-3, with 7 positions matching TRBD1. The CDR3 contains 11 residues. CDR1 and CDR2 from the germline V gene are LGHNA and YSLEER. The CDR3 sequence: CASSLPRDSRF. CDR3 DNA: TGCGCCAGCAGCCTCCCCCGGGACAGCCGATTC.

This chain joins TRBV7-2 and TRBJ2-7, with 8 bases identical to TRBD1. V was pared by 4 bases and J by 7 bases, with 6 bases of the junction left unmatched. This CDR3 comprises 13 residues. The germline V gene has CDR1 SGHTA and CDR2 FQGNSA. The CDR3 sequence is CASSSYTGGEQYF. As DNA, the CDR3 is TGTGCCAGCAGCTCCTACACAGGGGGAGAGCAGTACTTC.

This chain links TRBV5-4 with TRBJ2-5, with 9 positions matching TRBD2. V trimming: 4 bases; J trimming: 5 bases; junction bases outside the gene matches: 6. Germline V gene sequence: CDR1 SGHNT, CDR2 YYREEE (reference sequence). The CDR3 runs to 14 residues. The CDR3 region is CASSPGTSWETQYF. Written as DNA, the CDR3 is TGTGCCAGCAGCCCGGGGACTAGCTGGGAGACCCAGTACTTC.